These 15 T cell receptor beta chains came from one sample sequenced in a study of T cells in placental villitis. The libraries were made with immunoSEQ v4. Produced via immunoSEQ multiplex PCR; TCRdb's table is partial and in-frame only. In the table there are some 6,500 clones, approximately 78% of which are singletons. Material for sequencing was placental tissue containing maternal and fetal cells. These receptors all stem from a human patient with infectious villitis; the placental T cells may come from both mother and fetus.

The chain carries TRBV7-9 and TRBJ2-7; no definite D call. Germline CDR1 SEHNR, CDR2 FQNEAQ (reference sequence). This CDR3 contains 11 residues. V was pared by 5 bases and J by 3 bases, with 5 bases between. CDR3 in DNA: TGTGCCAGCAGCAACCACTACGAGCAGTACTTC. The encoded protein is CASSNHYEQYF.

This clone occurred once. In DNA form, the CDR3 reads TGTGCCAGCAGCCAAGGACGGAAGGAACCCCTCCACTTT. Translating gives CASSQGRKEPLHF. The chain employs TRBV3-1 (or the pseudogene TRBV3-2) and TRBJ1-6; D is unclear. Germline V gene data show CDR1 as LGHDT and CDR2 as YNNKEL (reference sequence). The CDR3 sequence is 13 residues long. V gave up 1 base and J gave up 12 bases, with 10 bases separating them.

The rearrangement joins TRBV30 to TRBJ1-3, with 8 bases that match TRBD1. Germline-derived CDR1 and CDR2 are GTSNPN and SVGIG (reference sequence). The CDR3 is 13 amino acids. The ends lost 3 bases at V and 11 bases at J; junction bases unmatched: 9. CDR3 protein: CAWRDTRTGPIYF. In DNA form, the CDR3 reads TGTGCCTGGAGGGATACCCGGACAGGGCCCATATATTTT.

The gene calls are TRBV19 and TRBJ2-1; D unclear. The CDR3 extends over 15 amino acids. Germline CDR1 is LNHDA and CDR2 is SQIVND (reference sequence). V was clipped by 3 bases and J by 0 bases, with 9 bases between them. CDR3 sequence (DNA): TGTGCCAGTAGTATTGCGGAAAGCTCCTACAATGAGCAGTTCTTC. Amino acids: CASSIAESSYNEQFF.

The genes are TRBV12-3 or TRBV12-4 and TRBJ2-5; 7 nucleotides line up with TRBD2. After removal of 4 bases from V and 7 bases from J, the junction contained 0 bases not matched to a gene. The CDR3 spans 11 residues. CDR3 sequence (DNA): TGTGCCAGCAGTTGGGAGGGGACCCAGTACTTC. It is translated as CASSWEGTQYF.

In this sample, this clone turned up once. The chain links TRBV7-9 to TRBJ1-1, with D maybe TRBD1 (5 bases). Trimming took 0 bases from V and 8 from J, leaving 13 bases between them. The CDR3 extends over 14 amino acids. Germline lookup yields CDR1 SEHNR and CDR2 FQNEAQ (reference sequence). The CDR3: CASSLATAGPEAFF. The CDR3 nucleotides read TGTGCCAGCAGCTTAGCGACCGCGGGGCCCGAAGCTTTCTTT.

J is TRBJ2-5 and V is TRBV13, with TRBD2 matching over 10 bases. The junction had 2 bases not matched to a gene; V was cut back by 0 bases and J by 4 bases. The germline V gene encodes CDR1 PRHDT and CDR2 FYEKMQ (reference sequence). This CDR3 region has 15 residues. The CDR3, as DNA: TGTGCCAGCAGCTTAGGAGCGGGGGGGCGAGAGACCCAGTACTTC. Amino acid sequence: CASSLGAGGRETQYF.

The CDR3 sequence is CASSLKVNYGYTF. The CDR3 coding sequence is TGTGCCAGCAGTTTAAAGGTTAACTATGGCTACACCTTC. This chain uses TRBV28 with TRBJ1-2, with D unclear. There are 13 residues in the CDR3. Looked up from germline, CDR1 is MDHEN and CDR2 is SYDVKM. The ends were cut back, 2 bases at V and 1 base at J, with 5 bases in the middle.

The chain couples TRBV5-6 to TRBJ2-1; no firm D call. V was cut by 0 bases and J by 0 bases, with 13 bases left in between. The CDR3 consists of 17 residues. Germline V CDR1 and CDR2: SGHDT, YYEEEE. The CDR3 nucleotides read TGTGCCAGCAGCTTGGGGTCAGGCATGAGCTCCTACAATGAGCAGTTCTTC. This codes for CASSLGSGMSSYNEQFF.

This chain uses TRBV9 with TRBJ1-1; D call uncertain. The germline V and J ends were trimmed by 3 bases and 7 bases, with 19 bases remaining between them. Germline loops: CDR1 SGDLS, CDR2 YYNGEE. The CDR3 consists of 15 residues. The CDR3 protein is CASSAQTEQDLEAFF. CDR3 bases: TGTGCCAGCAGCGCCCAGACCGAGCAGGACCTTGAAGCTTTCTTT.

This chain uses TRBV7-2 with TRBJ1-1, with D possibly TRBD1 on 5 matching bases. Trimming left V 2 bases short and J 4 bases short, with 11 bases between. The CDR3 runs 14 residues. Germline V gene lookup returns CDR1 SGHTA and CDR2 FQGNSA. As DNA, the CDR3 is TGTGCCAGCAGCTTACAGGGCCGAAGCACTGAAGCTTTCTTT. As protein: CASSLQGRSTEAFF. Full variable domain (outside the CDR3, taken from reference TRBV7-2 and TRBJ1-1): GAGVSQSPSNKVTEKGKDVELRCDPISGHTALYWYRQSLGQGLEFLIYFQGNSAPDKSGLPSDRFSAERTGGSVSTLTIQRTQQEDSAVYLCASSLQGRSTEAFFGQGTRLTVV.

This clone was seen more than once but under ten times. This sequence joins TRBV6-5 and TRBJ1-2, with a possible D match to TRBD1 (5 bases). Trimming left V 6 bases short and J 4 bases short, with 9 bases between. From germline, CDR1 is MNHEY and CDR2 SVGAGI. This CDR3 spans 12 amino acids. CDR3 DNA sequence: TGTGCCAGCAGCGTAGGGGCCTATGGCTACACCTTC. Translation gives CASSVGAYGYTF.

The rearrangement uses TRBV4-3 and TRBJ1-1; weak D call: TRBD1 (5 bases). Germline CDR1 LGHNA, CDR2 YSLEER. Trimming left V 3 bases short and J 4 bases short, with 12 bases between. The CDR3 has 14 residues. CDR3 DNA sequence: TGCGCCAGCAGCCACCTAGGGGAGGTCACTGAAGCTTTCTTT. Translated, it gives CASSHLGEVTEAFF.

The V gene is TRBV28, the J gene TRBJ2-1; D gene unclear. Germline CDR1 reads MDHEN; CDR2 reads SYDVKM. The CDR3 covers 12 residues. V was trimmed by 3 bases and J by 9 bases, leaving 9 bases between them. CDR3 sequence: CASSFSQSEQFF. CDR3 bases: TGTGCCAGCAGTTTCTCCCAAAGTGAGCAGTTCTTC.

V usage is TRBV5-6 and J usage is TRBJ2-1; D may be TRBD2 (6 bases). The CDR3 is made up of 18 amino acids. The V gene's germline CDR1 is SGHDT and CDR2 YYEEEE. V lost 2 bases to trimming and J lost 15 bases, with 33 bases between them. DNA for the CDR3: TGTGCCAGCAGCTTTTTGTTTCGGGGGTCGAGAGGAAGGATTGAGGGGTTCTTC. Translating it yields CASSFLFRGSRGRIEGFF.